The TCR beta chain described here comes from a study of control samples from healthy donors and cancer patients. Clones were sequenced by immunoSEQ multiplex PCR, and TCRdb holds only the in-frame ones, with some missing. The data contain tens of thousands of clones, about 92% of them seen just once; the ten biggest clones take up about 1.6%. This clone was counted a single time. CDR1 SGHRS and CDR2 YFSETQ come from the germline V gene. Between the trimmed V and J ends, which lost 6 bases and 4 bases, there was a span of 13 bases. The CDR3 contains 13 residues. J is TRBJ1-2 and V is TRBV5-1; D is undetermined. The TCR originated in a man in his forties or fifties with colorectal cancer. What was sequenced was PBMCs. This CDR3 is CASKFGQTYGYTF. The CDR3 DNA follows: TGCGCCAGCAAATTCGGGCAGACCTATGGCTACACCTTC.